This TCR beta chain stems from a study of blood T cell repertoires in COVID-19. Assay: immunoSEQ multiplex PCR; the TCRdb copy retains only in-frame clones and omits some. The repertoire has about 210,000 clones, around 86% of them found once; the top ten carry around 9%. This CDR3 has 14 residues. The J gene is TRBJ1-3, the V gene TRBV21-1. TRBV21-1 is an annotated pseudogene. This receptor was obtained from a woman aged 45-60 years with acute COVID-19. Sequenced material: PBMCs or T cells enriched from blood (not recorded which). This CDR3 is CASRPIRVEDTIYF. DNA for the CDR3: TGTGCCAGCAGGCCCATAAGAGTTGAAGACACCATATATTTT.